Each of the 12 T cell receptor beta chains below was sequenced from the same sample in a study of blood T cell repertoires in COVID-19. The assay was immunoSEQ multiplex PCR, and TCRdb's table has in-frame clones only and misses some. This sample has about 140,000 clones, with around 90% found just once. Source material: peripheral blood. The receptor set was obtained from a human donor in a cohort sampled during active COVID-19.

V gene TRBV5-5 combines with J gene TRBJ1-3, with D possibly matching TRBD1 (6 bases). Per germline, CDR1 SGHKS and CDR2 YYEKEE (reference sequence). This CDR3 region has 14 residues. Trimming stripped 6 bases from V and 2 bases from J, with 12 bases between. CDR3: CASTTGTAGNTIYF. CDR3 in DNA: TGTGCCAGCACAACAGGGACGGCTGGAAACACCATATATTTT. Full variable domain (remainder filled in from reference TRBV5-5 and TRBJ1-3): DAGVTQSPTHLIKTRGQQVTLRCSPISGHKSVSWYQQVLGQGPQFIFQYYEKEERGRGNFPDRFSARQFPNYSSELNVNALLLGDSALYLCASTTGTAGNTIYFGEGSWLTVV.

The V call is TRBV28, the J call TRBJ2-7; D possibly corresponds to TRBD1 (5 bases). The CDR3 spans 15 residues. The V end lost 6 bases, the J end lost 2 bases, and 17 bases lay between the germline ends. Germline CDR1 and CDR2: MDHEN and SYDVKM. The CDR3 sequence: CASRRELDSPYEQYF. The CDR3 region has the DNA TGTGCCAGCAGGAGAGAACTCGACAGTCCCTACGAGCAGTACTTC.

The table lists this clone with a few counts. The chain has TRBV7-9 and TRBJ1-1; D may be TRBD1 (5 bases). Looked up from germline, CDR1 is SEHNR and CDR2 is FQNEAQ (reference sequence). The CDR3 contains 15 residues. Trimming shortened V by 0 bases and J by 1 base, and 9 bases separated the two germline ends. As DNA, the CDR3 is TGTGCCAGCAGCTTAGCCGGCAGGGAGAACACTGAAGCTTTCTTT. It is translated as CASSLAGRENTEAFF.

In nucleotides, the CDR3 is TGTGCCAGCAGTTACTCAGTAGGGACTAGCGTCTACGAGCAGTACTTC. Translating it yields CASSYSVGTSVYEQYF. The chain uses TRBV6-6 and TRBJ2-7; 10 bases map to TRBD2. Germline V gene data show CDR1 as MNHNY and CDR2 as SVGAGI (reference sequence). There are 16 residues in the CDR3. The V gene end was trimmed by 0 bases and the J gene end by 3 bases; junction bases not matched to a gene: 5.

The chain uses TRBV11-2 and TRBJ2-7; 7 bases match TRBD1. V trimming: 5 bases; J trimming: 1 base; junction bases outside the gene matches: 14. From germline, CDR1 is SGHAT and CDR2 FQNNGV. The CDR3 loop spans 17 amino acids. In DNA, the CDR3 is TGTGCCAGCAGCGGGACAGCGTTTCCCCTGTATTCCTACGAGCAGTACTTC. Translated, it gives CASSGTAFPLYSYEQYF.

Here the CDR3 reads CASNRGGQGNGKVYEQYF. In DNA, the CDR3 is TGCGCCAGCAATAGGGGCGGACAGGGGAATGGAAAGGTCTACGAGCAGTACTTC. V and J are TRBV5-1 and TRBJ2-7, with 9 bases matching TRBD1. The CDR3 sequence is 18 residues long. Per the germline V gene, CDR1 is SGHRS and CDR2 is YFSETQ. J was trimmed by 3 bases and V by 6 bases; bases with no gene match: 19.

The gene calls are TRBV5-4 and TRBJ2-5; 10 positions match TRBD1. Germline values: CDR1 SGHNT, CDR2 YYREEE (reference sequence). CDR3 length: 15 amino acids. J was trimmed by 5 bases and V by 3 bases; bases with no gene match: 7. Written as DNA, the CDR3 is TGTGCCAGCAGCTCTTCGACAGGGGGCATCGAGACCCAGTACTTC. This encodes CASSSSTGGIETQYF.

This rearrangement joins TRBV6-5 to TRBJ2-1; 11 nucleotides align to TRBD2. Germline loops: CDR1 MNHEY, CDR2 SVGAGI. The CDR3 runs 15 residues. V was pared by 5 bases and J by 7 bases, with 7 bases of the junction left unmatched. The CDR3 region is CASSKLAGEVNEQFF. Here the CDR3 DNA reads TGTGCCAGCAGTAAACTAGCGGGAGAGGTTAATGAGCAGTTCTTC.

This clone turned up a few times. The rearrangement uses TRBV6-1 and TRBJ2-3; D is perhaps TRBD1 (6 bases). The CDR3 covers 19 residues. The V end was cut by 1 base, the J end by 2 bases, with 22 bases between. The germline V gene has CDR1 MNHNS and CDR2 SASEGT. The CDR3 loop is CASSEGFSQGLAITDTQYF. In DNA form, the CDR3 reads TGTGCCAGCAGTGAAGGCTTTTCACAGGGATTGGCGATCACAGATACGCAGTATTTT.

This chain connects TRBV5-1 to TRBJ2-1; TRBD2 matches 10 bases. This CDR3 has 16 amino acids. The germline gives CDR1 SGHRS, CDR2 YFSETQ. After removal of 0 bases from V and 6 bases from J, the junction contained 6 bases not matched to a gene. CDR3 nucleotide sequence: TGCGCCAGCAGCTTGGCCCCAGCGGGGGGGTCCAATGAGCAGTTCTTC. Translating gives CASSLAPAGGSNEQFF.

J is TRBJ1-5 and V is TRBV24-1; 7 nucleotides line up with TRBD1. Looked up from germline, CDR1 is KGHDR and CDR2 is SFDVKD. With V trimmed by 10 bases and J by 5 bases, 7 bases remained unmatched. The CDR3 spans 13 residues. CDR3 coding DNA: TGTGCCACGCAGGGGGAATACGATCAGCCCCAGCATTTT. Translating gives CATQGEYDQPQHF.

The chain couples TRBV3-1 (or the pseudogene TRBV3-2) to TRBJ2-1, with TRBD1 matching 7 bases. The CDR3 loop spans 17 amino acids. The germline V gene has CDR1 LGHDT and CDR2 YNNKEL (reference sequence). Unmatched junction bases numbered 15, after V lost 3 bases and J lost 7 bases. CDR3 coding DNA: TGTGCCAGCAGCCAGGACTTGACAGGGTCGATAGCGAATGAGCAGTTCTTC. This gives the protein CASSQDLTGSIANEQFF.